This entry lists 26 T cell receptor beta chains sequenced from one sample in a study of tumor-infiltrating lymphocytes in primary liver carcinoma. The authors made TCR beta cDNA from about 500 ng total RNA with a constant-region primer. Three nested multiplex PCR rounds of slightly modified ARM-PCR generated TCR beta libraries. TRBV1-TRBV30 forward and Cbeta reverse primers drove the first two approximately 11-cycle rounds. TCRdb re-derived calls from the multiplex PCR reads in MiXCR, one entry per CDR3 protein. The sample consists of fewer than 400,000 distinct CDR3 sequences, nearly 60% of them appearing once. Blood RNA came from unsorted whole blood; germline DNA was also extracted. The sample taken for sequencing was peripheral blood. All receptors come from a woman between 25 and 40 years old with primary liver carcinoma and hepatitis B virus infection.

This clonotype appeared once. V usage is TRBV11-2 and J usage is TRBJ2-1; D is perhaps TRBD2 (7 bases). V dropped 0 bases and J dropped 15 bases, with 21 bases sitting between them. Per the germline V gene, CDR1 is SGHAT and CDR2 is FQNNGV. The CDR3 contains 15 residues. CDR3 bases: TGTGCCAGCAGCTTAGAGGGGAGGGACATACCGCCGAGGTTCTTC. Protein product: CASSLEGRDIPPRFF.

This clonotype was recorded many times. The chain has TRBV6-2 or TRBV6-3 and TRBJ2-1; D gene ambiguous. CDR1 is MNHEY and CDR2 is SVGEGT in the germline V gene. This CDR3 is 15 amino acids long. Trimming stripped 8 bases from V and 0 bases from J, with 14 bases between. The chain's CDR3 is CASRKTASSYNEQFF. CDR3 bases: TGTGCCAGCCGCAAGACCGCGAGCTCCTACAATGAGCAGTTCTTC.

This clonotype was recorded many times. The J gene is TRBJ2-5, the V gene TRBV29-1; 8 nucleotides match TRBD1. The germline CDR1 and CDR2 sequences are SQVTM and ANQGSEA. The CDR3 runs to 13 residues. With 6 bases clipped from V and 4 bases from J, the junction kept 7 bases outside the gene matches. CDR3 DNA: TGCAGCGTCGGGACAGGCCGGAGAGAGACCCAGTACTTC. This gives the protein CSVGTGRRETQYF.

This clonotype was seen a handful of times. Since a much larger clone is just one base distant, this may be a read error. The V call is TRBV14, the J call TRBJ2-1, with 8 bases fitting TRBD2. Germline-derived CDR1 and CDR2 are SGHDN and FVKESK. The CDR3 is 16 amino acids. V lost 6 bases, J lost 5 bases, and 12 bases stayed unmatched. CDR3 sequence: CASSVVAGWVNNEQFF. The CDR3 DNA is TGTGCCAGCAGTGTCGTAGCGGGATGGGTAAACAATGAGCAGTTCTTC.

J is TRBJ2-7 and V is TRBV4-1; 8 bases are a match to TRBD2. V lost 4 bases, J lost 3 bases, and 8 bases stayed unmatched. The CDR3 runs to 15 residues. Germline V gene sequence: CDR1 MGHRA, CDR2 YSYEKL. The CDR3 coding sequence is TGCGCCAGCAGCCGAGGTGTTAGCGGGATCTACGAGCAGTACTTC. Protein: CASSRGVSGIYEQYF.

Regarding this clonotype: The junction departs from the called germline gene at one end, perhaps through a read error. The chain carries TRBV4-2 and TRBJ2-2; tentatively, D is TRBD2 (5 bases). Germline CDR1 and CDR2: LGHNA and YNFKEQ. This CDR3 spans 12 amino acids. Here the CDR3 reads CASSQIPGELYF. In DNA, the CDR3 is TGTGCCAGCAGCCAAATACCCGGGGAGCTGTATTTT.

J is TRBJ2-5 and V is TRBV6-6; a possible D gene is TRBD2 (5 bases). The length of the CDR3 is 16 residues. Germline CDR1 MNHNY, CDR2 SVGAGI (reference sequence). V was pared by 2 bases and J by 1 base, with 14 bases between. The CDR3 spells CASSYGGIGSQETQYF. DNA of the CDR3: TGTGCCAGCAGTTACGGTGGTATAGGGAGCCAAGAGACCCAGTACTTC.

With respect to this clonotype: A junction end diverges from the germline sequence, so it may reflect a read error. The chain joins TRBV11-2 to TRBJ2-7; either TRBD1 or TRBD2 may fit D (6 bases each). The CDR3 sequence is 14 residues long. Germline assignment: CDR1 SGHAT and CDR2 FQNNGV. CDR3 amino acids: CGSSLESGGYVQNF. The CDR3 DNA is TGTGGCAGCAGCTTAGAGTCCGGGGGCTACGTGCAGAACTTC.

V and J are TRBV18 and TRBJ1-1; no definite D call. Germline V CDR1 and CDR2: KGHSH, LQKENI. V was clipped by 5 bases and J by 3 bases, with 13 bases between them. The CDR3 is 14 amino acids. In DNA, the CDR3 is TGTGCCAGCTCATCCATTGACCGAGACACTGAAGCTTTCTTT. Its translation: CASSSIDRDTEAFF.

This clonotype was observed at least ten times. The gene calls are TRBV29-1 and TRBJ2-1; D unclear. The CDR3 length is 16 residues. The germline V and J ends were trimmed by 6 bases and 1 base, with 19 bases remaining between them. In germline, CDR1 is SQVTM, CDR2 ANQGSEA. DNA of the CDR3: TGCAGCGTGGCCTTTGGCGTCGGTACTTCCTACAATGAGCAGTTCTTC. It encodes CSVAFGVGTSYNEQFF.

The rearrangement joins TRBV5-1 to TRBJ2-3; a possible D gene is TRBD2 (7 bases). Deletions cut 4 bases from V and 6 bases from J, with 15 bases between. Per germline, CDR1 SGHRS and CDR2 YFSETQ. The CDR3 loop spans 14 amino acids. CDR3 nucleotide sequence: TGCGCCAGCAGCCCAGGGGAGGGGAAGGATACGCAGTATTTT. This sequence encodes CASSPGEGKDTQYF.

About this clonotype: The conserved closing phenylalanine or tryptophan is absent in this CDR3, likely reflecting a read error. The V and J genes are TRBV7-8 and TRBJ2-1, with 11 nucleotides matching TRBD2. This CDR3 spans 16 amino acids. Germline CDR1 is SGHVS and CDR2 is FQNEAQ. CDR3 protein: CASNLIPGLADNEQFL. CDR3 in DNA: TGTGCCAGCAACTTAATCCCGGGACTAGCGGACAATGAGCAGTTCCTC.

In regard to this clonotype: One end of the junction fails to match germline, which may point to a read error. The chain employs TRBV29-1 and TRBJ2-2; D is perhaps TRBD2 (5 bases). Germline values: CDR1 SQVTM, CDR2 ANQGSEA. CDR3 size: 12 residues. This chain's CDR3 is CNVLPGTGELSF. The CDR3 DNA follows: TGCAACGTTCTACCTGGTACCGGGGAGCTGTCTTTT.

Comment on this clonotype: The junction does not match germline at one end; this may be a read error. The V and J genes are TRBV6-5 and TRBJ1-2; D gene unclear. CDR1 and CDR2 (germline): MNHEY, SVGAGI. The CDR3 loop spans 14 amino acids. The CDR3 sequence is CTSSSPTTWNGYTF. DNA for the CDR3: TGTACCAGCAGTTCCCCTACGACATGGAATGGCTACACCTTC.

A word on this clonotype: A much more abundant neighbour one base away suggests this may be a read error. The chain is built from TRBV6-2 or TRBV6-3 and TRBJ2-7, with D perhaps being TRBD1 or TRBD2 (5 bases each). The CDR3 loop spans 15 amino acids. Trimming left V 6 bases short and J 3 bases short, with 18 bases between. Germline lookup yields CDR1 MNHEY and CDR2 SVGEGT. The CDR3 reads CASSGRQRAFYEQYF. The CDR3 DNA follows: TGTGCCAGCAGCGGTAGACAGAGGGCATTCTACGAGCAGTACTTC.

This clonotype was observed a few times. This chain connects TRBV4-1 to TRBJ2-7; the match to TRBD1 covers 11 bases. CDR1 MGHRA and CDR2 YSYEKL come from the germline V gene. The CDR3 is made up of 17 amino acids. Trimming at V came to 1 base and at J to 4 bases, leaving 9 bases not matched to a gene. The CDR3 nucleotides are TGCGCCAGCAGCCAAGCGACCCGGGACAGGGGGAGATACGAGCAGTACTTC. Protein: CASSQATRDRGRYEQYF.

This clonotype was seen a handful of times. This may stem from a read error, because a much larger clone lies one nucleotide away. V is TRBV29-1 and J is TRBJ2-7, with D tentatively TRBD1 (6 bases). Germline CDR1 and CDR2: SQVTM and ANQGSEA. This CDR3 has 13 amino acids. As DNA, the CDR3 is TGCGGCGTAAACAGGGATTCCTCCTACGAGCAGTACTTC. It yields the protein CGVNRDSSYEQYF.

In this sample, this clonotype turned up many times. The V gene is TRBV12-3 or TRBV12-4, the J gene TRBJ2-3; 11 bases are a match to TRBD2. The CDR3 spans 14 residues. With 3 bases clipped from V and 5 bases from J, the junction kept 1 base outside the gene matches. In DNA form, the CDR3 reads TGTGCCAGCAGTTTCGGGACTAGCGGAGATACGCAGTATTTT. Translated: CASSFGTSGDTQYF.

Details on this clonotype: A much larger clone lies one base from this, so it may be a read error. The CDR3 protein is CASSPRNGLNEQYF. The CDR3 DNA sequence: TGTGCCAGCAGTCCCCGGAATGGTCTGAACGAGCAGTACTTC. The chain uses TRBV6-5 and TRBJ2-7, with D unclear. The CDR3 is 14 amino acids. Trimming left V 5 bases short and J 5 bases short, with 16 bases between. Germline V gene sequence: CDR1 MNHEY, CDR2 SVGAGI.

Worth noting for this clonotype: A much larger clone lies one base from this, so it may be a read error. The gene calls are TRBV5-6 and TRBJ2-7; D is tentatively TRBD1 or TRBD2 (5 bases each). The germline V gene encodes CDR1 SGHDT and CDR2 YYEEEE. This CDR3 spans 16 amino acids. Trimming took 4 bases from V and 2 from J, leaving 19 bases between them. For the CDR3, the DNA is TGTGCCAGCAGCATGGCGGGTGGCAGGGAAGCCTACGAGCAGTACTTC. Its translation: CASSMAGGREAYEQYF.

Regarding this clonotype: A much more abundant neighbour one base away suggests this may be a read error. The CDR3 coding sequence is TGCAGCGGACAGGCCACTGAAGCTTTCTTT. Protein product: CSGQATEAFF. This rearrangement joins TRBV29-1 to TRBJ1-1, with D possibly being TRBD1 (6 bases). The CDR3 spans 10 residues. Trimming pared 7 bases from V and 4 bases from J, leaving 7 bases between. Germline CDR1 SQVTM, CDR2 ANQGSEA. Filled out from reference TRBV29-1 and TRBJ1-1, the complete variable domain reads SAVISQKPSRDICQRGTSLTIQCQVDSQVTMMFWYRQQPGQSLTLIATANQGSEATYESGFVIDKFPISRPNLTFSTLTVSNMSPEDSSIYLCSGQATEAFFGQGTRLTVV.

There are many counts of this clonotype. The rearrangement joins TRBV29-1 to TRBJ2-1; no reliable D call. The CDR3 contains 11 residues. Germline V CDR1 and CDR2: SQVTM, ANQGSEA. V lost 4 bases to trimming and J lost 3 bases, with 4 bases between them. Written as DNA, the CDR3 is TGCAGCGTTGGGGACTACAATGAGCAGTTCTTC. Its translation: CSVGDYNEQFF.

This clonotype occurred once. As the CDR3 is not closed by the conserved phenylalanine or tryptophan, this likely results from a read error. This CDR3 is CVSSSTARGETQYL. CDR3 sequence (DNA): TGTGTCAGCAGCTCAACAGCGAGGGGAGAGACCCAGTACTTA. The rearrangement joins TRBV12-3 or TRBV12-4 to TRBJ2-5; D may match TRBD1 or TRBD2 (5 bases each). This CDR3 is built from 14 residues.

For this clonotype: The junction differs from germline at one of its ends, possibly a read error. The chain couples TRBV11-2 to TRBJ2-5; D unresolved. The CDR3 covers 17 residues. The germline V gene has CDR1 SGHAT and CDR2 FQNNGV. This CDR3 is CASSLVDLRPDQEIQYF. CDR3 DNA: TGTGCCAGCAGCTTAGTAGACCTCCGGCCTGACCAAGAGATCCAGTACTTC.

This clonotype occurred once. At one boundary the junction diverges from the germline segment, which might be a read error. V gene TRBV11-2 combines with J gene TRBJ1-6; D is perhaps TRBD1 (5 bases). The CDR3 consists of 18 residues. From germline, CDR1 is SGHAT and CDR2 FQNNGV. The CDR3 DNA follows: TGTGCCAACAGCTTGGTGGGGGACCGGGACGGCCCTTATTCACCCCTCCACTTT. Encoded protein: CANSLVGDRDGPYSPLHF. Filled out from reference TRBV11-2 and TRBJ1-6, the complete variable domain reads EAGVAQSPRYKIIEKRQSVAFWCNPISGHATLYWYQQILGQGPKLLIQFQNNGVVDDSQLPKDRFSAERLKGVDSTLKIQPAKLEDSAVYLCANSLVGDRDGPYSPLHFGNGTRLTVT.

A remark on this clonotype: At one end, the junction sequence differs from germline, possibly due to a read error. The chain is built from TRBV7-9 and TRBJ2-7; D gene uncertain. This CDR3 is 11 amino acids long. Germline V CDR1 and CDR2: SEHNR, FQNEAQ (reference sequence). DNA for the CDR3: TGTGTCAGCAGCCCTATCCACGAGCAGTACTTC. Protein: CVSSPIHEQYF.